This T cell receptor beta chain stems from a study of blood T cell repertoires in COVID-19. Some clones are missing from TCRdb's copy, which holds only in-frame ones; the method was immunoSEQ multiplex PCR. In the table there are hundreds of thousands of clones, 90% to 95% of which are singletons. V shed 5 bases and J shed 8 bases, with 21 bases lying between them. Germline CDR1 and CDR2: PRHDT and FYEKMQ (reference sequence). The CDR3 runs to 15 residues. V usage is TRBV13 and J usage is TRBJ1-2; possible D gene TRBD1, 5 bases. The sample was PBMCs or T cells enriched from blood (not recorded which). The sequence was obtained from a young woman who had recovered from COVID-19. The CDR3 DNA reads as TGTGCCAGCAGCCCGGCGGGGGTCGGCATATGGGGCTACACCTTC. Translation: CASSPAGVGIWGYTF. Based on the CDR3 plus reference TRBV13 and TRBJ1-2, the full variable domain is AAGVIQSPRHLIKEKRETATLKCYPIPRHDTVYWYQQGPGQDPQFLISFYEKMQSDKGSIPDRFSAQQFSDYHSELNMSSLELGDSALYFCASSPAGVGIWGYTFGSGTRLTVV.